The 2 T cell receptor beta chains in this list originate from one sample, sequenced in a study of cytomegalovirus exposure and HLA in healthy donors. It was with 60 Vbeta and 13 Jbeta primers that the PCR ran. The protocol was immunoSEQ multiplex PCR, while the TCRdb copy is restricted to in-frame clones and leaves out a portion. The sample consists of some 65,000 clones, approximately 71% of them appearing once. The sample consisted of PBMCs. Receptor source: a man in his forties or fifties in good health and CMV-seropositive.

The CDR3 coding sequence is TGTGCCTGGAGTAGACGGGGCTCCTATAATTCACCCCTCCACTTT. Amino acid sequence: CAWSRRGSYNSPLHF. The gene calls are TRBV30 and TRBJ1-6; D is unresolved. Germline values: CDR1 GTSNPN, CDR2 SVGIG (reference sequence). The CDR3 sequence is 15 residues long. V lost 2 bases, J lost 0 bases, and 8 bases lay in between.

This clone was observed a handful of times. This chain links TRBV5-1 with TRBJ1-2; D may be TRBD1 (6 bases). Germline CDR1 and CDR2: SGHRS and YFSETQ. Trimming pared 2 bases from V and 1 base from J, leaving 15 bases between. This CDR3 contains 16 residues. The DNA for the CDR3 is TGCGCCAGCAGCTTCGGGGTTGAGGGGGTTAACTATGGCTACACCTTC. This translates into CASSFGVEGVNYGYTF. Full variable domain (missing parts from reference TRBV5-1 and TRBJ1-2): KAGVTQTPRYLIKTRGQQVTLSCSPISGHRSVSWYQQTPGQGLQFLFEYFSETQRNKGNFPGRFSGRQFSNSRSEMNVSTLELGDSALYLCASSFGVEGVNYGYTFGSGTRLTVV.